Sequencing of this T cell receptor (beta chain) was carried out in a study of T cells expressing NK-cell markers. Study as a whole: Sorted CD3+CD56-NKG2C+, CD3+CD56+NKG2C- and CD3+CD56+NKG2C+ T cells were the source of the TCR beta repertoires. Among eight sequenced donors, seven carried HCMV seropositivity while one was seronegative.

With the 5' RACE reads reprocessed, TCRdb shows one record per CDR3 protein and no DNA. Its table lists a few hundred thousand distinct CDR3 sequences. CDR1 and CDR2 from the germline V gene are KGHDR and SFDVKD. CDR3 length: 17 amino acids. General study results and limits: Similarly, these clonotypes led the CD3+CD56-NKG2C+ fraction as well in several donors. Top CD8+ clonotypes included the dominant CD3+CD56+NKG2C+ clonotypes in several donors.

On this clonotype itself: Its antigen is as yet unknown.

The material sequenced was blood T cells: a sorted CD56 or NKG2C T cell subset, CD4+ or CD8+ T cells, or bulk PBMC T cells (not recorded which). The sequence was obtained from a man aged 18-30 years in good health. The J gene is TRBJ2-2, the V gene TRBV24-1; the TCRdb call, TRBD1, lacks DNA for checking. CDR3 sequence reads: CATSALGQGASAGELFF.